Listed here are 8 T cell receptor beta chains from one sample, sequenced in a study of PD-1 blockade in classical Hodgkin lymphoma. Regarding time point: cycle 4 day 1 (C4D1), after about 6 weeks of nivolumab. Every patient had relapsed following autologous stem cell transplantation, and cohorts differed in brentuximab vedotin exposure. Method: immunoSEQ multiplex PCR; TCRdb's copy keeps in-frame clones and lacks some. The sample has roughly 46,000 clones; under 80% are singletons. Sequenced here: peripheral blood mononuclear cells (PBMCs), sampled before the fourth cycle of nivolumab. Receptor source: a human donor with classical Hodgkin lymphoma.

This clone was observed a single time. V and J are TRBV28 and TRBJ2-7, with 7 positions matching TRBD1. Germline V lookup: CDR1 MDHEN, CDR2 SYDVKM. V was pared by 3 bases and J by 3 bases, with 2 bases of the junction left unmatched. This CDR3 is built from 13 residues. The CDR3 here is CASSLYRGYEQYF. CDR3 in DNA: TGTGCCAGCAGTTTGTACAGGGGCTACGAGCAGTACTTC.

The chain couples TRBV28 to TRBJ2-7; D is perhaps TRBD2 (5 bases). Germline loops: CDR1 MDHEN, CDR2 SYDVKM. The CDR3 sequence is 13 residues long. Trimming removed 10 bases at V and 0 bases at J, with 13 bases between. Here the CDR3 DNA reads TGTGCCACCACGGTCGGGGTCTCCTACGAGCAGTACTTC. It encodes CATTVGVSYEQYF.

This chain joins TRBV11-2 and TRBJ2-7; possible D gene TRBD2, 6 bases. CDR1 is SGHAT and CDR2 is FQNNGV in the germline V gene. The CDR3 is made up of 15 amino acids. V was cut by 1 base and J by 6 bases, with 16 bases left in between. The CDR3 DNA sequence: TGTGCCAGCAGCTTAGTAGCGGAAATTCCCTCCGAGCAGTACTTC. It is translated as CASSLVAEIPSEQYF.

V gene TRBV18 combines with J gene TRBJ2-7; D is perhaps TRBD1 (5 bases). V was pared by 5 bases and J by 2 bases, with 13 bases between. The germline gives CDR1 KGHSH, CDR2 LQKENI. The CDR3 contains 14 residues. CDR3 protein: CASSAQGATYEQYF. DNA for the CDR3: TGTGCCAGCTCAGCGCAGGGTGCGACCTACGAGCAGTACTTC.

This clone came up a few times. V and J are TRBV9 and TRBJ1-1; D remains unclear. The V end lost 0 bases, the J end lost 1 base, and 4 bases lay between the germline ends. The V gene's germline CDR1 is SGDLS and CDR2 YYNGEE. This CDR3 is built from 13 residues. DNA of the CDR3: TGTGCCAGCAGCGTAGAGAGGAACACTGAAGCTTTCTTT. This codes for CASSVERNTEAFF.

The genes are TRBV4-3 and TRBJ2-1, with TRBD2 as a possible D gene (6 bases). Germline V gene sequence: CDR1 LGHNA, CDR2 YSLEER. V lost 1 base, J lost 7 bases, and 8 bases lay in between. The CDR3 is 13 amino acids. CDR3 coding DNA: TGCGCCAGCAGCCAAGGGGGGGTTAATGAGCAGTTCTTC. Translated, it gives CASSQGGVNEQFF.

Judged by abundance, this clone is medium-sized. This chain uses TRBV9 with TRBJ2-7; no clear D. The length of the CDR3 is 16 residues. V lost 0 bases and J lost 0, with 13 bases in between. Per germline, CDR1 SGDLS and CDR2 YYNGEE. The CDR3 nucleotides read TGTGCCAGCAGCGTAGACTCCCTCCGTTGCTCCTACGAGCAGTACTTC. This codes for CASSVDSLRCSYEQYF.

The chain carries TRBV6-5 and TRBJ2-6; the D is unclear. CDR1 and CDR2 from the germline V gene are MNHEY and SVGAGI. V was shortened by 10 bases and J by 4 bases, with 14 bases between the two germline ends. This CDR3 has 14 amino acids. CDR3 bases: TGTGCCACCATGGCTCCCTCGGGGGCCAACGTCCTGACTTTC. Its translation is CATMAPSGANVLTF.